Presented here are 15 T cell receptor beta chains from one specimen sequenced in a study of OX40 agonist ivuxolimab in advanced cancers. To prepare the library, the immunoSEQ multiplex PCR assay was applied. Drawn from immuneACCESS, this table holds only the in-frame rearrangements with V and J called that TCRdb kept. Clones are partly lost; checked studies trace under half to an unresolved V gene and leave the rest unexplained. Present in this sample are about 80,000 clones, around 87% of which were seen just once. The ten most abundant clones make up more than 0.3% of the sample. The specimen comprised CD4+ or CD8+ T cells sorted from blood, sampled in a trial of the OX40 agonist ivuxolimab. Every receptor here comes from an adult with an advanced solid tumor such as melanoma, head and neck, liver or kidney cancer.

V usage is TRBV7-9 and J usage is TRBJ1-1; a possible D gene is TRBD1 (6 bases). V was pared by 2 bases and J by 6 bases, with 10 bases between. CDR1 and CDR2 (germline): SEHNR, FQNEAQ (reference sequence). The CDR3 sequence is 13 residues long. The CDR3 DNA reads TGTGCCAGCAGCTTAACAGGGATTCCTGAAGCTTTCTTT. This codes for CASSLTGIPEAFF.

This chain joins TRBV6-5 and TRBJ1-2; unclear D gene. V lost 4 bases, J lost 6 bases, and 9 bases lay in between. The CDR3 is 12 amino acids. Germline CDR1 reads MNHEY; CDR2 reads SVGAGI. The DNA of the CDR3 is TGTGCCAGCAGTTCGCGGGGAAATGGCTACACCTTC. Protein sequence: CASSSRGNGYTF.

This chain connects TRBV2 to TRBJ2-3; 8 nucleotides line up with TRBD2. The junction had 6 bases not matched to a gene; V was cut back by 6 bases and J by 4 bases. The germline V gene has CDR1 SNHLY and CDR2 FYNNEI. The CDR3 covers 14 residues. The CDR3 coding sequence is TGTGCCAGCAGACCGGGGGGGTCGGCAGATACGCAGTATTTT. Encoded protein: CASRPGGSADTQYF.

This clone occurred once. This chain connects TRBV7-2 to TRBJ2-4; D not certain. This CDR3 is 14 amino acids long. The germline V and J ends were trimmed by 6 bases and 8 bases, with 17 bases remaining between them. The germline gives CDR1 SGHTA, CDR2 FQGNSA. CDR3 residues: CASRNHLGLDIQYF. The CDR3 region has the DNA TGTGCCAGCAGAAATCATCTGGGCTTGGACATTCAGTACTTC.

This chain connects TRBV5-1 to TRBJ1-1; the D gene is possibly TRBD1 (6 bases). The CDR3 runs to 15 residues. The germline V and J ends were trimmed by 0 bases and 6 bases, with 15 bases remaining between them. CDR1 is SGHRS and CDR2 is YFSETQ in the germline V gene. The CDR3 DNA sequence: TGCGCCAGCAGCTTGGCCAAACAGGGCCAGTCTGAAGCTTTCTTT. Protein: CASSLAKQGQSEAFF.

This chain connects TRBV5-1 to TRBJ2-3; 9 bases line up with TRBD2. Unmatched junction bases numbered 5, after V lost 4 bases and J lost 2 bases. This CDR3 is 15 amino acids long. Germline V CDR1 and CDR2: SGHRS, YFSETQ. This chain's CDR3 is CASSETSGATDTQYF. The CDR3 bases are TGCGCCAGCAGCGAGACTAGCGGTGCCACAGATACGCAGTATTTT.

The chain recombines TRBV7-2 with TRBJ1-4, with unresolved D. The CDR3 loop spans 15 amino acids. The germline CDR1 and CDR2 sequences are SGHTA and FQGNSA. Between the trimmed V and J ends, which lost 4 bases and 0 bases, there was a span of 9 bases. This chain's CDR3 is CASSSRGPTNEKLFF. The CDR3 DNA reads TGTGCCAGCAGCTCGAGAGGGCCAACTAATGAAAAACTGTTTTTT.

The chain combines TRBV7-2 with TRBJ1-3; D unclear. V was pared by 5 bases and J by 0 bases, with 11 bases between. The germline V gene encodes CDR1 SGHTA and CDR2 FQGNSA. This CDR3 has 15 residues. The CDR3 nucleotides are TGTGCCAGCAGCCGGGAGCGGGGCTCTGGAAACACCATATATTTT. This translates into CASSRERGSGNTIYF. The variable domain in full, with the rest retrieved from reference TRBV7-2 and TRBJ1-3, is GAGVSQSPSNKVTEKGKDVELRCDPISGHTALYWYRQSLGQGLEFLIYFQGNSAPDKSGLPSDRFSAERTGGSVSTLTIQRTQQEDSAVYLCASSRERGSGNTIYFGEGSWLTVV.

The chain is built from TRBV28 and TRBJ2-1; D may be TRBD1 or TRBD2 (6 bases each). Germline CDR1 MDHEN, CDR2 SYDVKM. The CDR3 contains 13 residues. Trimming left V 6 bases short and J 10 bases short, with 16 bases between. The DNA of the CDR3 is TGTGCCAGCAGCCCGGGAGACAGGTACGAGCAGTTCTTC. It translates to CASSPGDRYEQFF.

This sequence joins TRBV5-1 and TRBJ1-1; 9 bases map to TRBD1. The CDR3 has 14 residues. Germline CDR1 is SGHRS and CDR2 is YFSETQ. V was pared by 2 bases and J by 6 bases, with 5 bases of the junction left unmatched. The chain's CDR3 is CASSLGTGTPEAFF. The CDR3 region has the DNA TGCGCCAGCAGCTTAGGGACAGGGACCCCTGAAGCTTTCTTT.

The genes are TRBV5-1 and TRBJ2-1; a possible D gene is TRBD1 (5 bases). Per the germline V gene, CDR1 is SGHRS and CDR2 is YFSETQ. With 0 bases removed from V and 11 bases from J, the gap between germline ends came to 12 bases. The length of the CDR3 is 13 residues. CDR3 sequence (DNA): TGCGCCAGCAGCTTGGGATCCGACAGACAGCAGTTCTTC. Its translation is CASSLGSDRQQFF.

The rearrangement links TRBV2 to TRBJ1-3; maybe TRBD1 (5 bases). The CDR3 loop spans 15 amino acids. Germline loops: CDR1 SNHLY, CDR2 FYNNEI. V was pared by 5 bases and J by 2 bases, with 13 bases between. CDR3 sequence (DNA): TGTGCCAGCAGTAGAGTGGAAGGGGCTGGAAACACCATATATTTT. It is translated as CASSRVEGAGNTIYF.

This chain links TRBV5-1 with TRBJ1-2; D perhaps matches TRBD1 (5 bases). Germline CDR1 reads SGHRS; CDR2 reads YFSETQ. V lost 4 bases and J 8 bases, leaving 21 bases between the germline ends. The CDR3 runs to 15 residues. The CDR3 nucleotides read TGCGCCAGCAGCCCGTGGGACGGATCCTCGGGGGGCTACACCTTC. Translation: CASSPWDGSSGGYTF.

This chain joins TRBV4-2 and TRBJ2-5; 13 bases match TRBD2. V dropped 1 base and J dropped 5; count of bases not matched to a gene: 7. This CDR3 has 17 amino acids. Germline lookup yields CDR1 LGHNA and CDR2 YNFKEQ. For the CDR3, the DNA is TGTGCCAGCAGCCAAGGACTAGCGGGGGGAGCCTCGGAGACCCAGTACTTC. This codes for CASSQGLAGGASETQYF.

The chain carries TRBV13 and TRBJ2-3, with D maybe TRBD2 (6 bases). This CDR3 spans 15 amino acids. Per the germline V gene, CDR1 is PRHDT and CDR2 is FYEKMQ (reference sequence). Between the trimmed V and J ends, which lost 2 bases and 1 base, there was a span of 10 bases. As DNA, the CDR3 is TGTGCCAGCAGCTTATGGTGGGAGGGCACAGATACGCAGTATTTT. This codes for CASSLWWEGTDTQYF.